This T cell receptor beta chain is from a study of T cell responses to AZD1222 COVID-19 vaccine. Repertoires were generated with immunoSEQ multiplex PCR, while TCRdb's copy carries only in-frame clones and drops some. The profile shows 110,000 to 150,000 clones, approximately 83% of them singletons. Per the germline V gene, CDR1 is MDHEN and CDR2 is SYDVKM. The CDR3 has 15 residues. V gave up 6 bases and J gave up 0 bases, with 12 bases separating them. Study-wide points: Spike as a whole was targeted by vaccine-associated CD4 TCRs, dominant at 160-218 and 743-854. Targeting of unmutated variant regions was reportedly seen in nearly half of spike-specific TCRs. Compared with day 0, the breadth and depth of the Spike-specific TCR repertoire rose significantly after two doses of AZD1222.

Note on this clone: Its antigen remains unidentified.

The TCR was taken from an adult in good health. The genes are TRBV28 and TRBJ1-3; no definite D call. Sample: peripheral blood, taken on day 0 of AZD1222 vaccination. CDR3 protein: CASSSGGFSGNTIYF. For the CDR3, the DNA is TGTGCCAGCAGCAGCGGCGGCTTCTCTGGAAACACCATATATTTT.